This T cell receptor (beta chain) was retrieved from a study of T-cell reconstitution after alpha-beta-depleted transplantation in children. The CDR3 is 17 amino acids. CDR1 SGHRS and CDR2 YFSETQ come from the germline V gene. V lost 0 bases, J lost 4 bases, and 16 bases lay in between. During its preparation, the TCRbeta library received unique molecular identifiers. Via MiXCR, TCRdb re-called the PCR reads, giving one row per CDR3 protein. Seen here are 440,000 or so distinct CDR3 sequences, 11% observed once, and the top ten hold approximately 5%. The sequence was collected from a human donor who donated a stem cell graft to a child with acute myeloid leukemia. Sequencing used PBMCs from the stem cell graft donor, obtained from the stem cell graft. The V call is TRBV5-1, the J call TRBJ2-2, with D perhaps TRBD1 (6 bases). The CDR3 loop reads CASSLGADSTRTGELFF. In DNA form, the CDR3 reads TGCGCCAGCAGCTTGGGAGCGGACAGTACGCGCACCGGGGAGCTGTTTTTT.